This section outlines one TCR beta chain sequence together with its context. V was cut by 3 bases and J by 0 bases, with 9 bases left in between. CDR1 is LNHDA and CDR2 is SQIVND in the germline V gene (reference sequence). This CDR3 spans 14 amino acids. In the authors' methods: Using reference gene primer amplification, nucleated cell counts were estimated. Clones were read by immunoSEQ multiplex PCR, and TCRdb kept only the in-frame ones, dropping some. For V, J and clone size, that table is used; D and trimming come from the DNA. This sample carries about 280,000 clones, more than 85% of them seen once, and the ten largest clones take about 4.2%. The source of the sample is a study of blood T cell repertoires in COVID-19. About the study: Researchers got acute and convalescent COVID-19 samples from the United States, Italy and Spain. PBMCs, B-cell-depleted T cells, or T cells were the source of the cDNA or gDNA that made up the material.

The chain joins TRBV19 to TRBJ2-7, with D hard to call. The sequence was collected from a man aged 40-50 years with acute or convalescent COVID-19. Source material: peripheral blood. Here the CDR3 reads CASSISRFSYEQYF. The CDR3, as DNA: TGTGCCAGTAGTATTTCCAGGTTCTCCTACGAGCAGTACTTC. Combining the CDR3 with reference TRBV19 and TRBJ2-7 gives the whole variable domain DGGITQSPKYLFRKEGQNVTLSCEQNLNHDAMYWYRQDPGQGLRLIYYSQIVNDFQKGDIAEGYSVSREKKESFPLTVTSAQKNPTAFYLCASSISRFSYEQYFGPGTRLTVT.